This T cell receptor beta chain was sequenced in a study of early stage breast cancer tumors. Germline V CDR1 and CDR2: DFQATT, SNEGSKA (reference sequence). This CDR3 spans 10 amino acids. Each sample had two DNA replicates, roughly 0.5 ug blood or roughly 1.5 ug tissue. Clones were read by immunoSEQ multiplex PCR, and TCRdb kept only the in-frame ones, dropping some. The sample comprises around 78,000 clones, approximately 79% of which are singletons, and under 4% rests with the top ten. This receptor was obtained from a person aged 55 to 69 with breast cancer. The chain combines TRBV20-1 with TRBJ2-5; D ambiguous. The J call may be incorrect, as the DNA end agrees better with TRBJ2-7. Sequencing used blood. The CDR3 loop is CSARGYEQYF. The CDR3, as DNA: TGCAGTGCTAGAGGCTACGAGCAGTACTTC.